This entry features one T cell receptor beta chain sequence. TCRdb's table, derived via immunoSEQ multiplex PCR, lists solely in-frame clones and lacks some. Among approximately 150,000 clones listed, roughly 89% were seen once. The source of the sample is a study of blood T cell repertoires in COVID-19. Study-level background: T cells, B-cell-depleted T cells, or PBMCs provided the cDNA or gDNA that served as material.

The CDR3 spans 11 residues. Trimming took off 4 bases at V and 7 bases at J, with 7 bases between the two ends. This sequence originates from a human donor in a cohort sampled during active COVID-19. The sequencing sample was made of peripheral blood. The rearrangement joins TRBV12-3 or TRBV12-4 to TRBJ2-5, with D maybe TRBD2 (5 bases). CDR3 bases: TGTGCCAGCAGTTCCCTAGCGACCCAGTACTTC. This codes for CASSSLATQYF.